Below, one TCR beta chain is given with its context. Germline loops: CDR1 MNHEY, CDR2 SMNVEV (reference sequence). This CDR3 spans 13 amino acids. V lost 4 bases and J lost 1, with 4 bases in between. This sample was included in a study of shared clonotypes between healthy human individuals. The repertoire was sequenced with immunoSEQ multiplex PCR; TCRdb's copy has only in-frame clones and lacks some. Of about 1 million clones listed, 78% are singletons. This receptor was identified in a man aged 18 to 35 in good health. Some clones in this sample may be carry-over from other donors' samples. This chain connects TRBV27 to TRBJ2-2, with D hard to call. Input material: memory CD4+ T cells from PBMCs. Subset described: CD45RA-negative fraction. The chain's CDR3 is CASSSGNTGELFF. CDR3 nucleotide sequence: TGTGCCAGCAGTTCGGGGAACACCGGGGAGCTGTTTTTT.